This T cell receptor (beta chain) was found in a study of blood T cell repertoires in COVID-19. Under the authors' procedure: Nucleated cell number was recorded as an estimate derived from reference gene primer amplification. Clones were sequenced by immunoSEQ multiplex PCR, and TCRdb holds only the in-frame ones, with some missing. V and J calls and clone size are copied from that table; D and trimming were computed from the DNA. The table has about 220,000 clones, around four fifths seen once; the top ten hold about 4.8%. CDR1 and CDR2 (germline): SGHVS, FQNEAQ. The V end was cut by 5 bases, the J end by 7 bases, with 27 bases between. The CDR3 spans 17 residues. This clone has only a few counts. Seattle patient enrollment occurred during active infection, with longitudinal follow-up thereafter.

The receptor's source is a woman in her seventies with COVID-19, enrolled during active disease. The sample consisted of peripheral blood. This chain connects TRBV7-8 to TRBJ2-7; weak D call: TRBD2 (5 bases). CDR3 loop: CASSPPLRLSFPGEQYF. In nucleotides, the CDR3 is TGTGCCAGCAGCCCTCCCTTAAGGCTATCATTCCCGGGGGAGCAGTACTTC.